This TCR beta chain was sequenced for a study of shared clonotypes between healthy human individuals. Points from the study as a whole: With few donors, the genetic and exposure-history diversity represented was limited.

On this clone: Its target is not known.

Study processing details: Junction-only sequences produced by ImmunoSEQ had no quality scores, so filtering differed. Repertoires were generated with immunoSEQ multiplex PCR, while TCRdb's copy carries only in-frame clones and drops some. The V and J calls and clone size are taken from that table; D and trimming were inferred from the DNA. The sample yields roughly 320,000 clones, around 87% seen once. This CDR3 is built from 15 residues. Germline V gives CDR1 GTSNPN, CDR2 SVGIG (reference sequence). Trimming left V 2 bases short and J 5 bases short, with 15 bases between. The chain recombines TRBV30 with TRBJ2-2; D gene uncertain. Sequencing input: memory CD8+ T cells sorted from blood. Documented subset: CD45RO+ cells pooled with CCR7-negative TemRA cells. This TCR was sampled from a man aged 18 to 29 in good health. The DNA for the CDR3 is TGTGCCTGGAGTTTTCTGCGTCTTTGGACCGGGGAGCTGTTTTTT. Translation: CAWSFLRLWTGELFF.